This TCR beta chain is drawn from a study of T cells after yellow fever vaccination. This clonotype was detected ten times or more. Its antigen is unknown. Study-level points and caveats: A large majority of primary-vaccination clones showed up again after the booster (about 97% CD4, roughly 88% CD8). FACS-sorted repertoires might harbor abundant contaminating clonotypes from the bulk population. A secondary response was less intense yet reached its peak sooner, at day 5 versus 15.

Making TCR cDNA involved 5'RACE template switching, which added UMIs and a universal primer site. TCRdb itself ran the 5' RACE reads through MiXCR, one entry per CDR3 protein. The data contain around 310,000 distinct CDR3 sequences, 3.5% to 4.5% of them singletons. V shed 3 bases and J 2 bases; nucleotides not matched to a gene: 7. Germline CDR1 is DFQATT and CDR2 is SNEGSKA (reference sequence). The CDR3 has 15 amino acids. The material was PBMCs, obtained 15 days after the yellow fever booster vaccination. This receptor was identified in a man between 18 and 35 years old who received the YFV17D yellow fever vaccine. The chain employs TRBV20-1 and TRBJ2-5; TRBD2 matches at 9 bases. In DNA form, the CDR3 reads TGCAGTGCTAGGAATAGCGGGGGCTCTCAAGAGACCCAGTACTTC. Protein sequence: CSARNSGGSQETQYF.